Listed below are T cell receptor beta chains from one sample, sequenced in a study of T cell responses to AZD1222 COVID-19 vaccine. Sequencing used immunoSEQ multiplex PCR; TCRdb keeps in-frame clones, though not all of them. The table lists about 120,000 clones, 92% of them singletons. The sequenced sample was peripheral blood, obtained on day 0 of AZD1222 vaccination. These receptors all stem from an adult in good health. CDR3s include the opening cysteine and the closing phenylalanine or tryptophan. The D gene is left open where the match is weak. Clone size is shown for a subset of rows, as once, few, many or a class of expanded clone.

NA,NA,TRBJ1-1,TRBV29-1,TGCAGCGTTGGGCAGGGAGGGACTGAAGCTTTCTTT,CSVGQGGTEAFF
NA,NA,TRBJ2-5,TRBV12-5,TGTGCTAGTGGTTTGGATCCGGGACCGTGGGTCCAAGAGACCCAGTACTTC,CASGLDPGPWVQETQYF
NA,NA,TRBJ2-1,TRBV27,TGTGCCAGCACTCTCTCGCAGGGATTTGCTTTAGGGGAGCAGTTCTTC,CASTLSQGFALGEQFF
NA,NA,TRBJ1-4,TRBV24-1,TGTGCCACCAGTGATCAACGGGATTCTTCCCCGGAAAAACTGTTTTTT,CATSDQRDSSPEKLFF
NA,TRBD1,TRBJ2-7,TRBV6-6,TGTGCCAGCAGTTCCACGACAGGGTCCAACGAGCAGTACTTC,CASSSTTGSNEQYF
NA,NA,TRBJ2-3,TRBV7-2,TGTGCCAGCAGCTCTGAACTTGCGACAGATACGCAGTATTTT,CASSSELATDTQYF
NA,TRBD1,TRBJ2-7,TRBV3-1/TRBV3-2,TGTGCCAGCAGCCAAGCCTGGACAGGCCCCTACGAGCAGTACTTC,CASSQAWTGPYEQYF
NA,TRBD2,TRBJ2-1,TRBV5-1,TGCGCCAGCAGCTTGGGGAGGACTAGCGGAGCCTACAATGAGCAGTTCTTC,CASSLGRTSGAYNEQFF
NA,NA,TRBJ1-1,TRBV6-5,TGTGCCAGCAGTTACGCCAGGGGGAACACTGAAGCTTTCTTT,CASSYARGNTEAFF
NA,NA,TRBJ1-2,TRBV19,TGTGCCAGTAGTATAGCCCGGAACTATGGCTACACCTTC,CASSIARNYGYTF
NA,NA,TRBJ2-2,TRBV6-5,TGTGCCAGCAGGGGGAGGGGGGAGCTGTTTTTT,CASRGRGELFF
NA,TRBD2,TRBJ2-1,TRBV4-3,TGCGCCAGCAGCGGACTAGCGGGAGATGAGCAGTTCTTC,CASSGLAGDEQFF
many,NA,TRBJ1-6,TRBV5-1,TGCGCCAGCAGCGACCGGACGGGCTATAATTCACCCCTCCACTTT,CASSDRTGYNSPLHF
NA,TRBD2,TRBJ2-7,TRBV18,TGTGCCAGCTCACCCGGGACTAGCGTGCGCTACGAGCAGTACTTC,CASSPGTSVRYEQYF
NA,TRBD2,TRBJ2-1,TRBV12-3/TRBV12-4,TGTGCCAGCCTAGCGGGAGAATACAATGAGCAGTTCTTC,CASLAGEYNEQFF
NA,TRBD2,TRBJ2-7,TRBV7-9,TGTGCCAGCAGCCCTAGCGGGACTGTGGTCGAGCAGTACTTC,CASSPSGTVVEQYF
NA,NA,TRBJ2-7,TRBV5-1,TGCGCCAGCAGCTTTGCGACAGAGGCTACCTACGAGCAGTACTTC,CASSFATEATYEQYF
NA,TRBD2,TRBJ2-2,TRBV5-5,TGTGCCAGCAGCCGCGGGGGAACGAACACCGGGGAGCTGTTTTTT,CASSRGGTNTGELFF
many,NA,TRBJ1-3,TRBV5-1,TGCGCCAGCAGCTCCACGTCATTACAGGTCCTCTCTGGAAACACCATATATTTT,CASSSTSLQVLSGNTIYF
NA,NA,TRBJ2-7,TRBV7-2,TGTGCCAGCAGCGCTCCAGGGTGGGGAAAATCCTACGAGCAGTACTTC,CASSAPGWGKSYEQYF
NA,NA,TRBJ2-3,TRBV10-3,TGTGCCATCAGAGCCGGGACAAACAAGGGAACAGATACGCAGTATTTT,CAIRAGTNKGTDTQYF
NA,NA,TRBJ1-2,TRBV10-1,TGCGCCAGCAAGGGCAGCCCCGTGGAGTCCGGTGGGTATGGCTACACCTTC,CASKGSPVESGGYGYTF
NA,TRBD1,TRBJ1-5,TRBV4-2,TGTGCCAGCAGCCAAGAACAGGGGGATCAGCCCCAGCATTTT,CASSQEQGDQPQHF
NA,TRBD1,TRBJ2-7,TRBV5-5,TGTGCCAGCAGCTCACCCGGACAGGGGGCTTACGAGCAGTACTTC,CASSSPGQGAYEQYF
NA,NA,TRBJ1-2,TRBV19,TGTGCCAGTAGTAAGGGCCCAGGATCGAAAGGCTACACCTTC,CASSKGPGSKGYTF
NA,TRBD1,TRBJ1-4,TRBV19,TGTGCCAGTAGTATGGGACAGGGTGTGTTTGGAAAACTGTTTTTT,CASSMGQGVFGKLFF
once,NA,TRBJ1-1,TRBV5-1,TGCGCCAGCAGCTTGGGGTCGAACACTGAAGCTTTCTTT,CASSLGSNTEAFF
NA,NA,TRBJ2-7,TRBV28,TGTGCCAGCAGTACGGCGGGACCTCGGAACGAGCAGTACTTC,CASSTAGPRNEQYF
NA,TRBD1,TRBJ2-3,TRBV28,TGTGCCAGCAGTTTAGTCTGGACAGGGGCGAAAGATACGCAGTATTTT,CASSLVWTGAKDTQYF
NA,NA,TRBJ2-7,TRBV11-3,TGTGCCAGCAGCTTAGGTCCAGCGGAAAGCTACGAGCAGTACTTC,CASSLGPAESYEQYF
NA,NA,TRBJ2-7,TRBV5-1,TGCGCCAGCAGCTTGGACACCAAACGGGAGTCTTACGAGCAGTACTTC,CASSLDTKRESYEQYF
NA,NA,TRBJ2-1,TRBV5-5,TGTGCCAGCAGCTTGAGGGCAGCCTGGGAAAATGAGCAGTTCTTC,CASSLRAAWENEQFF
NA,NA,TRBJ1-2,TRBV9,TGTGCCAGCAGCGTAGACCCCCGAGAACCAGGGATGGGTGGCTACACCTTC,CASSVDPREPGMGGYTF
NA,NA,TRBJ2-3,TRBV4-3,TGCGCCAGCAGCCAAGGGTGGACGGATAGCACAGATACGCAGTATTTT,CASSQGWTDSTDTQYF
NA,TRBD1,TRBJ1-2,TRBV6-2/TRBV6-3,TGTGCCAGCAGTTATATCGGACAGGGGGCGCGAGACTATGGCTACACCTTC,CASSYIGQGARDYGYTF
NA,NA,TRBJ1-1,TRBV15,TGTGCCACCAGCAGAGACCCTAATAGGAACACTGAAGCTTTCTTT,CATSRDPNRNTEAFF
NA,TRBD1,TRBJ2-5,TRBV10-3,TGTGCCATCAGGACAGACAGGGGAGAGGAGACCCAGTACTTC,CAIRTDRGEETQYF
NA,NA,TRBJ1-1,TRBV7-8,TGTGCCAGCAGCGAAAGGGGGATGAACACTGAAGCTTTCTTT,CASSERGMNTEAFF
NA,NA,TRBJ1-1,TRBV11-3,TGTGCCAGCAGCTTAGGGGACACTGAAGCTTTCTTT,CASSLGDTEAFF
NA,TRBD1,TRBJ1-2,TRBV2,TGTGCCAGCAGTGACCCGACAGGGGGCTATGGCTACACCTTC,CASSDPTGGYGYTF
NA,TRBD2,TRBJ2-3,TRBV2,TGTGCCAGCGGACGCGGGGGTGGCACAGATACGCAGTATTTT,CASGRGGGTDTQYF
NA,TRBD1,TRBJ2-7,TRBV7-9,TGTGCCAGCAGCTCGACAGGGGAAAGAACCTACGAGCAGTACTTC,CASSSTGERTYEQYF
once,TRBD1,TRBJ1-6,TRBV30,TGTGCCTGGAGCAACACAGGGGATTATTCACCCCTCCACTTT,CAWSNTGDYSPLHF
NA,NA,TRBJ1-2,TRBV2,TGTGCCAGCTCCCGTTGGGGACAAACTTATGGCTACACCTTC,CASSRWGQTYGYTF
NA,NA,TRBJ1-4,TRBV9,TGTGCCAGCAGCGTAGGTGGAGCCTCTAATGAAAAACTGTTTTTT,CASSVGGASNEKLFF
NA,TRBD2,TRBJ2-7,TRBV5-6,TGTGCCAGCAGCTCATGGGCGGGGGGACGCTCCTACGAGCAGTACTTC,CASSSWAGGRSYEQYF
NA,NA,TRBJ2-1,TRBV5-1,TGCGCCAGCAGCTTGGGAACGGGGGTTTCGAAATACAATGAGCAGTTCTTC,CASSLGTGVSKYNEQFF
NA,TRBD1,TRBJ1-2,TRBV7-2,TGTGCCAGCAGCTACACTCCCCCGGGACAGGGTTTCTCTGGCTACACCTTC,CASSYTPPGQGFSGYTF
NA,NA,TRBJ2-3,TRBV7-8,TGTGCCAGCAGCTCCCTGCGAAGCACAGATACGCAGTATTTT,CASSSLRSTDTQYF
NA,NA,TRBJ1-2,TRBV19,TGTGCCAGTAGTATCCTTATGGGAGGCTACACCTTC,CASSILMGGYTF
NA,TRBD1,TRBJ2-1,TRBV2,TGTGCCAGCAGATCACAGGGGGCGCAAAATGAGCAGTTCTTC,CASRSQGAQNEQFF
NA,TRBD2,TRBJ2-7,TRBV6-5,TGTGCCAGCAGTTACTCCCCCGGACTAGCGGCCTACGAGCAGTACTTC,CASSYSPGLAAYEQYF
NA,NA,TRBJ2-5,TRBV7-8,TGTGCCAGCAGCCCCCCGACGGAAGAGACCCAGTACTTC,CASSPPTEETQYF
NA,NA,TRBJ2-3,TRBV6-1,TGTGCCAGCAGTGAATTTCCGAGACTATTCAGCACAGATACGCAGTATTTT,CASSEFPRLFSTDTQYF
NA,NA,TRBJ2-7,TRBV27,TGTGCCAGCACCCCTCTTGATGGGACGCTAGCAGGGGAGTACTTC,CASTPLDGTLAGEYF
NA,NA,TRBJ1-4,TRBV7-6,TGTGCCAGCAGCTTAGAGGGGGAGGGGTCCGGAATCGAAAAACTGTTTTTT,CASSLEGEGSGIEKLFF
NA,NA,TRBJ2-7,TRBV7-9,TGTGCCAGCAGCTTTCTTGGGGAGAACTACGAGCAGTACTTC,CASSFLGENYEQYF
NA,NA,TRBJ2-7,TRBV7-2,TGTGCCAGCAGCTTACCAGCCCTAGGTATTTACGAGCAGTACTTC,CASSLPALGIYEQYF
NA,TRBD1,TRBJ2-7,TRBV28,TGTGCCTCACAGGGGGCATCCTACGAGCAGTACTTC,CASQGASYEQYF
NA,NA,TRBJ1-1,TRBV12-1,TGTGCCAGCAGCTGCGACAGGGCTGGGAACACTGAAGCTTTCTTT,CASSCDRAGNTEAFF